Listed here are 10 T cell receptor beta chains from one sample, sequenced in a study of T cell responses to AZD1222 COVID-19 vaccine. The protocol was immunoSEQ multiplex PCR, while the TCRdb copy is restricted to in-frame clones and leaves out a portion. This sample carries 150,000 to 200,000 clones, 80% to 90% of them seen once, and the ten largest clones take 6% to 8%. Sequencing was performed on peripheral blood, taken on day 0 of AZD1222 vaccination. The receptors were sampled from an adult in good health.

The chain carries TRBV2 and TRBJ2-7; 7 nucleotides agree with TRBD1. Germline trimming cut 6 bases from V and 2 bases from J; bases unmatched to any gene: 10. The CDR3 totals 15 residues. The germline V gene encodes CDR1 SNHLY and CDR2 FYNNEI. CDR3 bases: TGTGCCAGCAGAAACCGGGACAGCGTGACCTACGAGCAGTACTTC. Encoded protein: CASRNRDSVTYEQYF.

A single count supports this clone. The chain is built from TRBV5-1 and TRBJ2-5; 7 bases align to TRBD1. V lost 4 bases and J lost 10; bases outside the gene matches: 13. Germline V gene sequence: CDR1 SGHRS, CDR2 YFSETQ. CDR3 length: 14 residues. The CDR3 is CASSVTGAPEDQYF. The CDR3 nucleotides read TGCGCCAGCAGCGTTACAGGGGCCCCCGAGGACCAGTACTTC. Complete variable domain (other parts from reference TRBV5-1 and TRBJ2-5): KAGVTQTPRYLIKTRGQQVTLSCSPISGHRSVSWYQQTPGQGLQFLFEYFSETQRNKGNFPGRFSGRQFSNSRSEMNVSTLELGDSALYLCASSVTGAPEDQYFGPGTRLLVL.

In nucleotides, the CDR3 is TGTGCCAGCAGCTTAGCAGGAGACTCTGGAAACACCATATATTTT. It yields the protein CASSLAGDSGNTIYF. The V and J genes are TRBV7-9 and TRBJ1-3; no clear D. CDR1 SEHNR and CDR2 FQNEAQ come from the germline V gene (reference sequence). The CDR3 has 15 amino acids. The V end lost 0 bases, the J end lost 0 bases, and 6 bases lay between the germline ends.

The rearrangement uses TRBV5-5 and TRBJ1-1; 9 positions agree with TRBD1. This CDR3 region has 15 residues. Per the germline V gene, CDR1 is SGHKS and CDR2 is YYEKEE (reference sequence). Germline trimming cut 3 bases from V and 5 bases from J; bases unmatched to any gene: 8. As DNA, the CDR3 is TGTGCCAGCAGCTGGAGGGGACAGGGCAGGACTGAAGCTTTCTTT. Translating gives CASSWRGQGRTEAFF.

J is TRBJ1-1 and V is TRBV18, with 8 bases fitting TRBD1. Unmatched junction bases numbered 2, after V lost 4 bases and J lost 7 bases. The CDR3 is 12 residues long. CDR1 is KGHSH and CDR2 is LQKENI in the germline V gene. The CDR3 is CASSRDRGEAFF. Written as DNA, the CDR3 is TGTGCCAGCTCACGTGACAGGGGTGAAGCTTTCTTT.

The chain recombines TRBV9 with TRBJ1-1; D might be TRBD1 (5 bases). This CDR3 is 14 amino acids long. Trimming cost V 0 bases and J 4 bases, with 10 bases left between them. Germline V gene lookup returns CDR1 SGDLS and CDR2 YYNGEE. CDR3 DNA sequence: TGTGCCAGCAGCGTAGCCCAGGGTTTCACTGAAGCTTTCTTT. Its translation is CASSVAQGFTEAFF.

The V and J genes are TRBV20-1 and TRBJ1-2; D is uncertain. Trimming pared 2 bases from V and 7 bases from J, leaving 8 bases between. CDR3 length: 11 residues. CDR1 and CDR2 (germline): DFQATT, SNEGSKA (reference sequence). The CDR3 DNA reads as TGCAGTGCTAGACGAACGGTTGGCTACACCTTC. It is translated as CSARRTVGYTF.

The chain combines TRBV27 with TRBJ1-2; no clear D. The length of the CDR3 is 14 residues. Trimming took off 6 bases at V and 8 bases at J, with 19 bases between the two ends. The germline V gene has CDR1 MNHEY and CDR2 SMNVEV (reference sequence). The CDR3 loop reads CASRSAGEVGGYTF. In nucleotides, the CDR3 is TGTGCCAGCAGGTCGGCCGGGGAGGTGGGAGGCTACACCTTC.

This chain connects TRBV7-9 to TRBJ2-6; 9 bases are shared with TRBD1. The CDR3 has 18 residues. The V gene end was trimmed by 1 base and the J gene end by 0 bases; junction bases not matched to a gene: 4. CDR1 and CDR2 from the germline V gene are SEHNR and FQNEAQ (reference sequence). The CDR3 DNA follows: TGTGCCAGCAGCTTAGACAGGGGGCGAATCTCTGGGGCCAACGTCCTGACTTTC. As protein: CASSLDRGRISGANVLTF.

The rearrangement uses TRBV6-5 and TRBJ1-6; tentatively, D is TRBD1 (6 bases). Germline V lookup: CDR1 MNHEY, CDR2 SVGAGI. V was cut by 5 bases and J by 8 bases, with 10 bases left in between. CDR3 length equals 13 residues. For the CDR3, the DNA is TGTGCCAGCAGTCCCGGACAGTATTCACCCCTCCACTTT. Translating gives CASSPGQYSPLHF.